The source of this TCR beta chain is a study of identical twins. Study-level results: In monozygotic twins, models underestimated the sharing of out-of-frame TCR alpha. Memory repertoires lacked the insertion deficit that abundant cord blood beta clonotypes showed. When twins shared out-of-frame alpha sequences, those sequences had excess low generation probability.

A universal primer site was created by template switching, with the cDNA bearing unique molecular identifiers. TCRdb recomputed calls from the 5' RACE reads with MiXCR, one row per CDR3 protein. The top ten clones hold 1.5% to 2% of a sample with some 900,000 distinct CDR3 sequences, around 12% of them seen once. Germline loops: CDR1 ENHRY, CDR2 SYGVKD. This CDR3 is 13 amino acids long. V was pared by 8 bases and J by 5 bases, with 6 bases of the junction left unmatched. In regard to this clonotype: Its antigen remains unidentified.

These data are also associated with another study on yellow fever vaccine responses in identical twins.

The TCR originated in a young woman in good health. The sequenced material came from PBMCs. The V and J genes are TRBV10-3 and TRBJ2-1, with 7 positions matching TRBD2. CDR3 sequence: CAIRSGGDNEQFF. The CDR3 nucleotides are TGTGCCATCCGGTCGGGGGGTGACAATGAGCAGTTCTTC.